The entry below gives a single T cell receptor (beta chain) sequence along with its context. Libraries were prepared by immunoSEQ multiplex PCR; TCRdb keeps only in-frame clonotypes and omits some of them. Among 330,000 or so clones listed, more than 70% were seen once. These data originate in a study of blood T cell repertoires in COVID-19. The sample comprised peripheral blood. The sequence was obtained from a woman aged 55-70 years with COVID-19, enrolled during active disease.

This CDR3 reads CASGTGEAGNQPQHF. The CDR3 DNA reads TGTGCTAGTGGTACCGGAGAAGCGGGCAATCAGCCCCAGCATTTT. The chain links TRBV12-5 to TRBJ1-5; D not certain. CDR1 is LGHNT and CDR2 is FRNRAP in the germline V gene. CDR3 length: 15 amino acids. The germline V and J ends were trimmed by 5 bases and 2 bases, with 13 bases remaining between them.